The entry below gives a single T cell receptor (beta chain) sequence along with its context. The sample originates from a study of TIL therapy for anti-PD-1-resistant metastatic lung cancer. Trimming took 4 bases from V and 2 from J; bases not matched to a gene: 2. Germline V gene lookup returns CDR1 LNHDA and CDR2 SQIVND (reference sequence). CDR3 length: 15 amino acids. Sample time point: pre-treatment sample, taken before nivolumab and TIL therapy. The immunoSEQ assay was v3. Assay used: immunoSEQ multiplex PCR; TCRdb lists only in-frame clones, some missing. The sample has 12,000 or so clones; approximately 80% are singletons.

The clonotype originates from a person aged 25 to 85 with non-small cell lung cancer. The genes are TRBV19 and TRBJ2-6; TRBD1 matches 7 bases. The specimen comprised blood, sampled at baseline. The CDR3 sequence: CASSRQGAGANVLTF. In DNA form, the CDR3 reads TGTGCCAGTAGTAGACAGGGTGCTGGGGCCAACGTCCTGACTTTC.